The text below deals with one TCR beta chain. Its target is unknown. This record belongs to a study of T cell responses to AZD1222 COVID-19 vaccine. General study results and limits: Females made up more of the donors, who were largely white British, and clonal diversity may have come out too low. Repertoires were obtained solely post-peak T cell response.

Libraries were prepared by immunoSEQ multiplex PCR; TCRdb keeps only in-frame clonotypes and omits some of them. Among some 150,000 clones, approximately 87% were seen once, and the ten largest hold about 5.1%. The length of the CDR3 is 12 residues. V lost 6 bases and J 10 bases, leaving 15 bases between the germline ends. Germline-derived CDR1 and CDR2 are LNHNV and YYDKDF (reference sequence). This receptor was identified in an adult in good health. The sequences come from peripheral blood, collected on day 0 of MenACWY control vaccination. The V and J genes are TRBV15 and TRBJ1-1; D is ambiguous. Written as DNA, the CDR3 is TGTGCCACCAGGCCCAAACCCCGCGGAGCTTTCTTT. This codes for CATRPKPRGAFF.